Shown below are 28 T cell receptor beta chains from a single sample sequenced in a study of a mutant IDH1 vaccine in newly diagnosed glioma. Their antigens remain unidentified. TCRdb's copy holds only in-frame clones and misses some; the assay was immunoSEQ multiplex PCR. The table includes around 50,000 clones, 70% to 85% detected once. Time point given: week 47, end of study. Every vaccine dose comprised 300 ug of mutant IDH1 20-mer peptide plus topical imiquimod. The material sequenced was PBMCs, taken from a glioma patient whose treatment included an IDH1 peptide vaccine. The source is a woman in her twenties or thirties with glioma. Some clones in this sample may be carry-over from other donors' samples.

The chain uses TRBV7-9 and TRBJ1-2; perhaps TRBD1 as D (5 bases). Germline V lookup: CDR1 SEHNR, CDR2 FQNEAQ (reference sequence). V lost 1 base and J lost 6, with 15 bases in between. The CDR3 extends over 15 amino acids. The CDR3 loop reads CASSLEGTLVNGYTF. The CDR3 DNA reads TGTGCCAGCAGCTTAGAGGGGACCCTCGTAAATGGCTACACCTTC.

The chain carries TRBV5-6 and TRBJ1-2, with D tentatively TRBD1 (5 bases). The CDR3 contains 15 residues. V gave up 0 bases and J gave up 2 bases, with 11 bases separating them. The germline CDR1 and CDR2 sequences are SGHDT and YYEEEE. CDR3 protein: CASSLGRGTNYGYTF. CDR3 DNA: TGTGCCAGCAGCTTGGGAAGGGGCACGAACTATGGCTACACCTTC.

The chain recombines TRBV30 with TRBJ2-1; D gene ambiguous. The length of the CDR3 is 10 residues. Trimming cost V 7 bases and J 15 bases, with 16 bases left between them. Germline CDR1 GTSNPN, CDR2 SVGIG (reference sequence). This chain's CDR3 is CALDMVGWFF. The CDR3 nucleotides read TGTGCCTTGGATATGGTAGGGTGGTTCTTC.

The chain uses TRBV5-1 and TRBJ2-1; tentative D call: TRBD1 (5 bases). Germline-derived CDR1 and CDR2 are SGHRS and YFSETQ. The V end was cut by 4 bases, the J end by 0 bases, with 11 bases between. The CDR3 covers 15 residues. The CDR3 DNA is TGCGCCAGCAGCGTAGACAGACGCTCCTACAATGAGCAGTTCTTC. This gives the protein CASSVDRRSYNEQFF.

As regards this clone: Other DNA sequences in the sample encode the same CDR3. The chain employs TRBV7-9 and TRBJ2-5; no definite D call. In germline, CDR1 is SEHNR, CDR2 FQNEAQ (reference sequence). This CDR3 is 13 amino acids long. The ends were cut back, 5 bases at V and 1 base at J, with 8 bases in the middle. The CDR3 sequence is CASSPDLQETQYF. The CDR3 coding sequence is TGTGCCAGCAGCCCTGACCTCCAAGAGACCCAGTACTTC. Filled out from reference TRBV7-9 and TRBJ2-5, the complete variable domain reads DTGVSQNPRHKITKRGQNVTFRCDPISEHNRLYWYRQTLGQGPEFLTYFQNEAQLEKSRLLSDRFSAERPKGSFSTLEIQRTEQGDSAMYLCASSPDLQETQYFGPGTRLLVL.

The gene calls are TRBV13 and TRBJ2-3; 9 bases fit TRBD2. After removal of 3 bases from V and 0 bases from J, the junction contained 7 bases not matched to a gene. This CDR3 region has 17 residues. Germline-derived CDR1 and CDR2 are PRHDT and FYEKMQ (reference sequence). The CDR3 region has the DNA TGTGCCAGCAGCTTGCCTCGGGGACTAGCTAGCACAGATACGCAGTATTTT. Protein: CASSLPRGLASTDTQYF.

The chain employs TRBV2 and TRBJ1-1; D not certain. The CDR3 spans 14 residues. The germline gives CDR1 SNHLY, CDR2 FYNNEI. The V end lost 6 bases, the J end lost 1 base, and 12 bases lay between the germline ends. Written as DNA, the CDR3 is TGTGCCAGCAGCCCCTGGGTCGCGAACACTGAAGCTTTCTTT. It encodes CASSPWVANTEAFF.

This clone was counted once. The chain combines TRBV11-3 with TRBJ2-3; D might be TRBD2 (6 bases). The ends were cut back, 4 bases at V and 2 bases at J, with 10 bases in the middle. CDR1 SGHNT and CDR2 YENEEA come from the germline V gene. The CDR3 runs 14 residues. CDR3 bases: TGTGCCAGCAGCTCGGGAGCCCTCACAGATACGCAGTATTTT. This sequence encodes CASSSGALTDTQYF.

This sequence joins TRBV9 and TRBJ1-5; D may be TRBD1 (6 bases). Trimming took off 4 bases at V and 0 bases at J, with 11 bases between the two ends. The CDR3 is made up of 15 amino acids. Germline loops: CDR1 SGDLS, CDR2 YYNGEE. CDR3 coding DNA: TGTGCCAGCAGCCTAGGGGGGGATAGCAATCAGCCCCAGCATTTT. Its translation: CASSLGGDSNQPQHF.

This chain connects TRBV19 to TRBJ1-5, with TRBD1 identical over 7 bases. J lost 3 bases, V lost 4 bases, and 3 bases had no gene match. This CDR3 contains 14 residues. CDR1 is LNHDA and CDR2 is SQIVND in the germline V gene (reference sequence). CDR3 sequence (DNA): TGTGCCAGTAGTAGGGACAGCACCAATCAGCCCCAGCATTTT. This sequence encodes CASSRDSTNQPQHF.

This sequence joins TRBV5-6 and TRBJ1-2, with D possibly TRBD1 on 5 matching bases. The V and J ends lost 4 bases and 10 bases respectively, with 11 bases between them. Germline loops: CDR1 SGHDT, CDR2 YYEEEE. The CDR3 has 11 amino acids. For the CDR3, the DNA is TGTGCCAGCAGCGCCGGGACCCACTACACCTTC. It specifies CASSAGTHYTF.

The chain's CDR3 is CASSGSPRPAAGNTIYF. Written as DNA, the CDR3 is TGTGCCAGCAGTGGATCTCCCCGTCCCGCGGCGGGAAACACCATATATTTT. The gene calls are TRBV6-1 and TRBJ1-3; D ambiguous. Trimming pared 4 bases from V and 4 bases from J, leaving 20 bases between. The CDR3 sequence is 17 residues long. In germline, CDR1 is MNHNS, CDR2 SASEGT.

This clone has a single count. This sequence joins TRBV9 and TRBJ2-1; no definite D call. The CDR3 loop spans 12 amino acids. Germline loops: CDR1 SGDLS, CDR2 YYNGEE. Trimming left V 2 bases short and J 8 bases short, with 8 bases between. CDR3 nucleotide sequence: TGTGCCAGCAGCGTGGGGTTCCATGAGCAGTTCTTC. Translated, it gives CASSVGFHEQFF.

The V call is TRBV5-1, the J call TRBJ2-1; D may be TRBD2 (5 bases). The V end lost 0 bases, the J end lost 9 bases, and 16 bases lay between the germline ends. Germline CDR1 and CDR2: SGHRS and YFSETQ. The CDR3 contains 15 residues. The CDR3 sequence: CASSLGAVEVSEQFF. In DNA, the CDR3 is TGCGCCAGCAGCTTGGGAGCGGTCGAAGTCAGTGAGCAGTTCTTC.

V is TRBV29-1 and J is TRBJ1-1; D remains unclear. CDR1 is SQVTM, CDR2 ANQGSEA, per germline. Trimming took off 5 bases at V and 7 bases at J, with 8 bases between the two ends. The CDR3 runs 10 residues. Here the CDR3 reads CSVWAHEAFF. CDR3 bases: TGCAGCGTTTGGGCTCATGAAGCTTTCTTT.

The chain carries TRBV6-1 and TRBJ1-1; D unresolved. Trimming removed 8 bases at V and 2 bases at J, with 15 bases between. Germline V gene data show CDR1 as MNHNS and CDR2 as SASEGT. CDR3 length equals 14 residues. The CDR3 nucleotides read TGTGCCAGCTTCAGAACAAGGGCAAACACTGAAGCTTTCTTT. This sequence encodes CASFRTRANTEAFF.

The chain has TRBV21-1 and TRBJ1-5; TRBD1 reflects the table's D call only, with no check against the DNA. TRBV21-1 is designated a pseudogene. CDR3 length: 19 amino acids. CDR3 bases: TGTGCCAGCAGCGCGCCCGGGACAGCGGTCGTCGGTAGCAATCAGCCCCAGCATTTT. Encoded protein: CASSAPGTAVVGSNQPQHF.

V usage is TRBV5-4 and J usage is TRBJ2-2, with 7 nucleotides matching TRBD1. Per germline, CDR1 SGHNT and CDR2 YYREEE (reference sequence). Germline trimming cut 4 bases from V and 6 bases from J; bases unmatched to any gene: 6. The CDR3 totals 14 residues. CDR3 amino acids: CASSNNRGSGELFF. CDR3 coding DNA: TGTGCCAGCAGCAACAACAGGGGATCCGGGGAGCTGTTTTTT.

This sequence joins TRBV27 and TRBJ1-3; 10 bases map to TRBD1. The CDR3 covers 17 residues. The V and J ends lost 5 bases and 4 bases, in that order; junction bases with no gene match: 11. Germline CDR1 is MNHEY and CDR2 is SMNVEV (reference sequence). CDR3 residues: CASSLRQGATEGNTIYF. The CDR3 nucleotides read TGTGCCAGCAGTCTTCGACAGGGGGCTACGGAAGGAAACACCATATATTTT.

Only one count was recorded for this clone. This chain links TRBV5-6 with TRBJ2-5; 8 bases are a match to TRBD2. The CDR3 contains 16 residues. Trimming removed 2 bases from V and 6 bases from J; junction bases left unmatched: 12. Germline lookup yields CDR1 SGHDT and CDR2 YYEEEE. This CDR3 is CASSFGTSAKGKTQYF. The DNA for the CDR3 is TGTGCCAGCAGCTTTGGGACTAGTGCCAAAGGAAAGACCCAGTACTTC.

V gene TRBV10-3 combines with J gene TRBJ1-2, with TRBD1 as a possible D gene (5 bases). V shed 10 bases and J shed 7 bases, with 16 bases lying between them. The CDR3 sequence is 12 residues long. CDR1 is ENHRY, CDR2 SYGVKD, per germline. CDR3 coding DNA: TGTGCCACTCAAGGGACGGAGGGTGGCTACACCTTC. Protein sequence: CATQGTEGGYTF.

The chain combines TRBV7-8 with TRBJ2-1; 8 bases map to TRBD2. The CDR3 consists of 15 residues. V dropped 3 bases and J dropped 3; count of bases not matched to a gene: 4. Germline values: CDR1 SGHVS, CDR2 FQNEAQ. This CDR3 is CASSFSGNNYNEQFF. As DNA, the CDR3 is TGTGCCAGCAGCTTTAGCGGGAATAACTACAATGAGCAGTTCTTC.

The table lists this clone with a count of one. The CDR3 nucleotides are TGTGCCAGTAGTATGGGGGCAACTAATGAAAAACTGTTTTTT. It yields the protein CASSMGATNEKLFF. This chain uses TRBV19 with TRBJ1-4; perhaps TRBD1 as D (5 bases). The CDR3 totals 14 residues. V was pared by 3 bases and J by 0 bases, with 5 bases between. Germline loops: CDR1 LNHDA, CDR2 SQIVND (reference sequence).

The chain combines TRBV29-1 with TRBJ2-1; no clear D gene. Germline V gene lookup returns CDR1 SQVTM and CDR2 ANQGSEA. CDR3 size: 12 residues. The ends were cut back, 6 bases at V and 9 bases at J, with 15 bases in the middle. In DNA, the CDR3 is TGCAGCGTGTTCACCGGACCCCCTGAGCAGTTCTTC. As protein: CSVFTGPPEQFF.

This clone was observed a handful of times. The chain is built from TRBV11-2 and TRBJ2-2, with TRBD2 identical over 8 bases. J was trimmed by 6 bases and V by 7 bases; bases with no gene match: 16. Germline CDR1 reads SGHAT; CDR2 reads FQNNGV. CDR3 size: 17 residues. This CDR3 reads CASTISSSGGRPGELFF. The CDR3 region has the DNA TGTGCCAGCACCATATCCTCAAGTGGCGGGAGGCCCGGGGAGCTGTTTTTT.

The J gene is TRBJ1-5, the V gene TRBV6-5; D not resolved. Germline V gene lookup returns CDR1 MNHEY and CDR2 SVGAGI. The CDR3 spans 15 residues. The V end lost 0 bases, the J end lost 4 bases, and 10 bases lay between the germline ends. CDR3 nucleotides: TGTGCCAGCAGTTACTCGGACCAAGGGAATCAGCCCCAGCATTTT. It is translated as CASSYSDQGNQPQHF.

The CDR3 coding sequence is TGCAGCGCTGGGACAGGGAACTATGGCTACACCTTC. Translation: CSAGTGNYGYTF. The V and J genes are TRBV29-1 and TRBJ1-2, with 9 bases matching TRBD1. After removal of 7 bases from V and 2 bases from J, the junction contained 2 bases not matched to a gene. This CDR3 contains 12 residues. From germline, CDR1 is SQVTM and CDR2 ANQGSEA.

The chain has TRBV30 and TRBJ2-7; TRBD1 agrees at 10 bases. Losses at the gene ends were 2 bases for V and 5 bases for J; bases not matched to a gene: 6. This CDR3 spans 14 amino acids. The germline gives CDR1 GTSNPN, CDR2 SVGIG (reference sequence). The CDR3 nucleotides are TGTGCCTGGAGTTCTGGGACAGGGGTCCACGAGCAGTACTTC. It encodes CAWSSGTGVHEQYF. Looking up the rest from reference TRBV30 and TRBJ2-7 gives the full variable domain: SQTIHQWPATLVQPVGSPLSLECTVEGTSNPNLYWYRQAAGRGLQLLFYSVGIGQISSEVPQNLSASRPQDRQFILSSKKLLLSDSGFYLCAWSSGTGVHEQYFGPGTRLTVT.